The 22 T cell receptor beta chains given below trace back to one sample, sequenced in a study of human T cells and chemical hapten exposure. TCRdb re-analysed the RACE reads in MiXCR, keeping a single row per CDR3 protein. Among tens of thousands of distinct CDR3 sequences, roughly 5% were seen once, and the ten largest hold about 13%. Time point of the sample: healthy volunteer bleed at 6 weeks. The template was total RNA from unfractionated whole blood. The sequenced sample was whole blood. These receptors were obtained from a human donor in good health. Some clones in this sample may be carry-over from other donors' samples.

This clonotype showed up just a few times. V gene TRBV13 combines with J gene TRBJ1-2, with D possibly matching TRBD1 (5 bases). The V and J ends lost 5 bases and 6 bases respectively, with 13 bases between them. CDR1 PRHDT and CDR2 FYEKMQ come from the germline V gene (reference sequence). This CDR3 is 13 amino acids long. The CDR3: CASSPGGTDGYTF. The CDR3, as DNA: TGTGCCAGCAGCCCTGGTGGGACTGATGGCTACACCTTC.

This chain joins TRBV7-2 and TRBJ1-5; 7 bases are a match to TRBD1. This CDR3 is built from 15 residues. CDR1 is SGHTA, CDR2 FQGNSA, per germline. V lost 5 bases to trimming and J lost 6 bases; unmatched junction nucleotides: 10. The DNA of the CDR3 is TGTGCCAGCAGCCTAGACAGGGCTCTCGGTCAGCCCCAGCATTTT. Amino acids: CASSLDRALGQPQHF.

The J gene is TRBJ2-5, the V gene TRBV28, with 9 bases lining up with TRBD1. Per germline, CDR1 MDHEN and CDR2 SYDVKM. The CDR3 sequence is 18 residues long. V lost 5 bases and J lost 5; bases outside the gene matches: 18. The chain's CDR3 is CASSGQSPGQGGRETQYF. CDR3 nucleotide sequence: TGTGCCAGCAGTGGGCAATCACCGGGACAGGGAGGCCGGGAGACCCAGTACTTC.

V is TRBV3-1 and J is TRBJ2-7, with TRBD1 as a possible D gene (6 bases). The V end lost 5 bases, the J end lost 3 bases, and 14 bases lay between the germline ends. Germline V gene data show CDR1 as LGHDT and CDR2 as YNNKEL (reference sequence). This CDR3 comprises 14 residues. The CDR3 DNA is TGTGCCAGCAGCTTGACAGGAAAATTCTACGAGCAGTACTTC. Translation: CASSLTGKFYEQYF.

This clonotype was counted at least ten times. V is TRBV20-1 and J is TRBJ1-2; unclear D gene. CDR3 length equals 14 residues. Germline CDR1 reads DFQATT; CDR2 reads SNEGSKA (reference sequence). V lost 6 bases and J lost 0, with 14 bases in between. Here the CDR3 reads CSAPRQEANYGYTF. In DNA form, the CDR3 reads TGCAGTGCCCCCCGACAAGAAGCTAACTATGGCTACACCTTC.

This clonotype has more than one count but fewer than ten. The CDR3 reads CASSQGSGFGSTEAFF. The CDR3 coding sequence is TGTGCCAGCAGCCAAGGGTCAGGGTTTGGGAGCACTGAAGCTTTCTTT. The chain has TRBV3-1 and TRBJ1-1; maybe TRBD1 (5 bases). Germline V gene sequence: CDR1 LGHDT, CDR2 YNNKEL (reference sequence). CDR3 size: 16 residues. V was cut by 1 base and J by 4 bases, with 16 bases left in between.

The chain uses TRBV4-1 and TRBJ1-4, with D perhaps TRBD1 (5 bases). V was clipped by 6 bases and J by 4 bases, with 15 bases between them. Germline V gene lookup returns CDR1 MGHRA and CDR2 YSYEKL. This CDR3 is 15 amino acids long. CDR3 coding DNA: TGCGCCAGCAGTCAGCAAAGGGGAGTTAATGAAAAACTGTTTTTT. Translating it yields CASSQQRGVNEKLFF.

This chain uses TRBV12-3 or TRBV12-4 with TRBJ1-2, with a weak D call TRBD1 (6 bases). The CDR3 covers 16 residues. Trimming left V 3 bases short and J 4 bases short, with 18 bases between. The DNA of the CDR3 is TGTGCCAGCAGTTTTGTGGGCCGAGGGGGGACCTATGGCTACACCTTC. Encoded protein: CASSFVGRGGTYGYTF.

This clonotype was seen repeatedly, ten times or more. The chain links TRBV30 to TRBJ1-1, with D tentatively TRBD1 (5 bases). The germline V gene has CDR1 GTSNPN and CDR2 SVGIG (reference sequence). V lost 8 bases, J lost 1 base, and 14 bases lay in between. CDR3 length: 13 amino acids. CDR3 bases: TGTGCCGGCCCGGGACCCACGAACACTGAAGCTTTCTTT. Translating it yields CAGPGPTNTEAFF.

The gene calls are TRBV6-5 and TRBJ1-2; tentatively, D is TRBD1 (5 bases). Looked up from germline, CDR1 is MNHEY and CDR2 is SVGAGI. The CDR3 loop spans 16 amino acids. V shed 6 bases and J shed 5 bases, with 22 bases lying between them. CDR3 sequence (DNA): TGTGCCAGCAGCCGGGACGCTCTGGCCGCCGCATATGGCTACACCTTC. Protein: CASSRDALAAAYGYTF.

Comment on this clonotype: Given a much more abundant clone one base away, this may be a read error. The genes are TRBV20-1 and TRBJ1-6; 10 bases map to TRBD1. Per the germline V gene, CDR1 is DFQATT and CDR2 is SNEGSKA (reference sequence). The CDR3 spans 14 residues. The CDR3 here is CSALRDRGSSPLNF. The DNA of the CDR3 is TGCAGTGCTTTAAGGGACAGGGGCAGTTCACCCCTCAACTTT.

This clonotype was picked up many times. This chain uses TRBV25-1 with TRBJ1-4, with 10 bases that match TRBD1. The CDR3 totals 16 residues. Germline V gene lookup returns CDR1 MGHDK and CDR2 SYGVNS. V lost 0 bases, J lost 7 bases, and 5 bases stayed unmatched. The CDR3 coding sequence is TGTGCCAGCAGTGAATATAGGGACAGGGGTCGTGAAAAACTGTTTTTT. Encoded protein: CASSEYRDRGREKLFF. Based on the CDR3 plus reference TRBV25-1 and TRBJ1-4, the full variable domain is EADIYQTPRYLVIGTGKKITLECSQTMGHDKMYWYQQDPGMELHLIHYSYGVNSTEKGDLSSESTVSRIRTEHFPLTLESARPSHTSQYLCASSEYRDRGREKLFFGSGTQLSVL.

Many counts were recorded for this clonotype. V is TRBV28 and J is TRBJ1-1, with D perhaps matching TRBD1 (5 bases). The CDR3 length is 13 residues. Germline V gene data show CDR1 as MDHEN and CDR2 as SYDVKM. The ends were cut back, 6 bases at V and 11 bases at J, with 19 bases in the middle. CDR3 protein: CASRKRGAQRAFF. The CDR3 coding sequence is TGTGCCAGCAGAAAGAGGGGAGCACAAAGGGCTTTCTTT. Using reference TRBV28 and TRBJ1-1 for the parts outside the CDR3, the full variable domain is DVKVTQSSRYLVKRTGEKVFLECVQDMDHENMFWYRQDPGLGLRLIYFSYDVKMKEKGDIPEGYSVSREKKERFSLILESASTNQTSMYLCASRKRGAQRAFFGQGTRLTVV.

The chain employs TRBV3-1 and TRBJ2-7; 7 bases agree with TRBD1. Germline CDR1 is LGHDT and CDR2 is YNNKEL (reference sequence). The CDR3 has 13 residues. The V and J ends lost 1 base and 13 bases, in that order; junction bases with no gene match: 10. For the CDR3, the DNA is TGTGCCAGCAGCCAAGGGGGGATGGACAGGCTCTACTTC. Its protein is CASSQGGMDRLYF.

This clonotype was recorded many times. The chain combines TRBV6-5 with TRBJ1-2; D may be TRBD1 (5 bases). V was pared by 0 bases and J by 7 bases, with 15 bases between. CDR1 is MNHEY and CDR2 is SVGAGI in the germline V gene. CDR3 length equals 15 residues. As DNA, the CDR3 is TGTGCCAGCAGTTACTCGCTAAAGGGGATCGCTGGCTACACCTTC. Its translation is CASSYSLKGIAGYTF.

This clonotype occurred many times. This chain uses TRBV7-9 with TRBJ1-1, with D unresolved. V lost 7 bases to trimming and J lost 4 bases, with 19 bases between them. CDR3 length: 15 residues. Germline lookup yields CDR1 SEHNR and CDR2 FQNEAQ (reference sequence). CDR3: CASNTAGAWGTEAFF. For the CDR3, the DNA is TGTGCCAGCAACACGGCTGGCGCTTGGGGCACTGAAGCTTTCTTT.

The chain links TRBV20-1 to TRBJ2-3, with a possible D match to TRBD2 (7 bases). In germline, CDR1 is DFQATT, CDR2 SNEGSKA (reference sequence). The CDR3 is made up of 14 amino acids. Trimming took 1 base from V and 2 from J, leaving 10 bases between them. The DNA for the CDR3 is TGCAGTGCTAGAGGAGGGGGGGTCACAGATACGCAGTATTTT. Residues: CSARGGGVTDTQYF.

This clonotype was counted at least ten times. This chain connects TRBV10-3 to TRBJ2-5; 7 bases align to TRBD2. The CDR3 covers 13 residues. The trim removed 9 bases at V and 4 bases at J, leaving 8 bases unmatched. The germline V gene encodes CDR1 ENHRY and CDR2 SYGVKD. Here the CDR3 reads CAIAGSGAETQYF. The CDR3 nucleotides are TGTGCCATAGCGGGGTCCGGGGCAGAGACCCAGTACTTC.

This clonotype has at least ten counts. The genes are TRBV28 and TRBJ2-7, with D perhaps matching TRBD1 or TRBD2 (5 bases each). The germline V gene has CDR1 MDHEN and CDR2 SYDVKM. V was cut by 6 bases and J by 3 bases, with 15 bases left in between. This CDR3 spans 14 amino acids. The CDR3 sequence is CASRGPARDYEQYF. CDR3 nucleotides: TGTGCCAGCAGGGGGCCTGCTCGGGACTACGAGCAGTACTTC.

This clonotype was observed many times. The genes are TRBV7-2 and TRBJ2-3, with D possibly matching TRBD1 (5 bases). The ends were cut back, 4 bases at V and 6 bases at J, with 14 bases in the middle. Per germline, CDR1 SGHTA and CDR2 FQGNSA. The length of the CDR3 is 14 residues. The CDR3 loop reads CASSYSTVPDTQYF. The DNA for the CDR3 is TGTGCCAGCAGCTATTCGACAGTTCCGGATACGCAGTATTTT.

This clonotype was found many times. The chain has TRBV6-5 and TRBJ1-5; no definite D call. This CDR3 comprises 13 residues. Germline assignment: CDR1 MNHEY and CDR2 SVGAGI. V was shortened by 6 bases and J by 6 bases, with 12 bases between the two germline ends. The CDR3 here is CASSPLRGQPQHF. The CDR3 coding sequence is TGTGCCAGCAGCCCCCTACGAGGTCAGCCCCAGCATTTT.

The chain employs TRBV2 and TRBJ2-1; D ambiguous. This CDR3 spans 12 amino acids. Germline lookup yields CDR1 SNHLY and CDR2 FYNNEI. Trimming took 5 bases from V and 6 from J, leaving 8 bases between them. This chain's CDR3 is CASSRDGNEQFF. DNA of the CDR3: TGTGCCAGCAGTCGTGACGGCAATGAGCAGTTCTTC.